This is a list of T cell receptor beta chains from one sample in a study of blood T cell repertoires in COVID-19. TCRdb's copy holds only in-frame clones and misses some; the assay was immunoSEQ multiplex PCR. The repertoire includes about 100,000 clones, roughly 87% of them detected once, and 7% to 9.5% sits in the top ten. Sequenced material: peripheral blood. These receptors originate from a man aged 25 to 40 in a cohort sampled during active COVID-19. CDR3s include the opening cysteine and the closing phenylalanine or tryptophan. The order of the fields is clone size, D gene, V gene, J gene, CDR3 DNA, CDR3 protein. D genes are given only for firm matches. Only part of the rows carry a size: once, few, many, or a class if the clone is expanded.

.	.	TRBV7-8	TRBJ1-2	TGTGCCAGCAGCCTTAGCCGGGGTTCTTCAAACTATGGCTACACCTTC	CASSLSRGSSNYGYTF
.	TRBD1	TRBV3-1/TRBV3-2	TRBJ1-1	TGTGCCAGCAGCCCCTTTACAGGGGGATACACTGAAGCTTTCTTT	CASSPFTGGYTEAFF
.	.	TRBV7-6	TRBJ2-7	TGTGCCAGCAGCTTAATCTCGGGAGGGGACAGTACCTACGAGCAGTACTTC	CASSLISGGDSTYEQYF
.	TRBD1	TRBV18	TRBJ2-5	TGTGCCAGCTCACGGGACAGGGCGATGGAGACCCAGTACTTC	CASSRDRAMETQYF
.	.	TRBV3-1/TRBV3-2	TRBJ1-2	TGTGCCAGCAGCCAGTCAGGAGGAAATGGCTACACCTTC	CASSQSGGNGYTF
.	.	TRBV21-1	TRBJ1-4	TGTGCCAGCAACGGGGGGTTGGGGAATGAAAAACTGTTTTTT	CASNGGLGNEKLFF
.	TRBD1	TRBV19	TRBJ1-3	TGTGCCAGTAGTACCCTCGACAGGGGGGCTTATGGAAACACCATATATTTT	CASSTLDRGAYGNTIYF
.	TRBD1	TRBV7-9	TRBJ1-4	TGTGCCAGCTCCCGGGACAGGGGGCTTGCAACTAATGAAAAACTGTTTTTT	CASSRDRGLATNEKLFF
.	TRBD2	TRBV7-7	TRBJ2-2	TGTGCCAGCAGCTCCGATATCGCTAGCGGGGGGGGGACCGGGGAGCTGTTTTTT	CASSSDIASGGGTGELFF
.	.	TRBV6-6	TRBJ1-4	TGTGCCAGCAGTTACGGGGGGAGGCAGAAACTGTTTTTT	CASSYGGRQKLFF
once	.	TRBV14	TRBJ2-2	TGTGCCAGCAGCCCACAGGGACCGAACACCGGGGAGCTGTTTTTT	CASSPQGPNTGELFF
.	TRBD2	TRBV7-8	TRBJ2-2	TGTGCCAGCAGCTTGACTAGCGGGGGCCTTCTCGCGAACACCGGGGAGCTGTTTTTT	CASSLTSGGLLANTGELFF
.	.	TRBV19	TRBJ2-2	TGTGCCAGCATCGACAGATCGAACACCGGGGAGCTGTTTTTT	CASIDRSNTGELFF
.	.	TRBV11-3	TRBJ1-1	TGTGCCAGCAGCTCTTCCAGGGGAACTGAAGCTTTCTTT	CASSSSRGTEAFF
.	.	TRBV5-1	TRBJ2-3	TGCGCCAGCAGCTCGTCGACTAGGACCTTCCGCACAGATACGCAGTATTTT	CASSSSTRTFRTDTQYF
few	TRBD1	TRBV11-2	TRBJ2-7	TGTGCCAGCAGCTTAGGTCACGGGACAGGGGAATACGAGCAGTACTTC	CASSLGHGTGEYEQYF
.	TRBD1	TRBV11-1	TRBJ2-7	TGTGCCAGCAGCTTAGCAAAGGGACAGGCGCTCTACGAGCAGTACTTC	CASSLAKGQALYEQYF
.	.	TRBV15	TRBJ2-6	TGTGCCACCAGCAGCAGACTAACTGGGGCCAACGTCCTGACTTTC	CATSSRLTGANVLTF
.	.	TRBV11-2	TRBJ2-7	TGTGCCAGCAGCCCTACCACCTCCTACGAGCAGTACTTC	CASSPTTSYEQYF
.	TRBD2	TRBV7-3	TRBJ2-7	TGTGCCAGCAGTGTACTAGCGGGGTCGTCCGAGCAGTACTTC	CASSVLAGSSEQYF